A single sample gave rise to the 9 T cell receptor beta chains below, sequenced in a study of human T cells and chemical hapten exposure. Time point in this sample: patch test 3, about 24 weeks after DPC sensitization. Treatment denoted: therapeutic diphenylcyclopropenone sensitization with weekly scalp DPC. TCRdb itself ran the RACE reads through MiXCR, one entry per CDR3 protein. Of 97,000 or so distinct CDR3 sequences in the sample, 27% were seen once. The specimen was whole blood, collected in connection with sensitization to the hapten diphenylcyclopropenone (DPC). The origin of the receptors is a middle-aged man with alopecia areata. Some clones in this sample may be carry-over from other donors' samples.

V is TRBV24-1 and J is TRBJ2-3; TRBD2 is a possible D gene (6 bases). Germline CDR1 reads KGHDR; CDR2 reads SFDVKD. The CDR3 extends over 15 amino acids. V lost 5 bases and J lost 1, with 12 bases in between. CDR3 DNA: TGTGCCACCAGTGTTGCGGGACCTCGCACAGATACGCAGTATTTT. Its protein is CATSVAGPRTDTQYF.

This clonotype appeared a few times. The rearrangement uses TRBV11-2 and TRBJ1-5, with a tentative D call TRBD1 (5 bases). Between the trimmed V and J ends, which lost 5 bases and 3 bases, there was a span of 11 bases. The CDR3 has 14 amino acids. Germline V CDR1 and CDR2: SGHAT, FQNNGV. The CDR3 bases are TGTGCCAGCAGCGGGGGGGGGGACAATCAGCCCCAGCATTTT. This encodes CASSGGGDNQPQHF.

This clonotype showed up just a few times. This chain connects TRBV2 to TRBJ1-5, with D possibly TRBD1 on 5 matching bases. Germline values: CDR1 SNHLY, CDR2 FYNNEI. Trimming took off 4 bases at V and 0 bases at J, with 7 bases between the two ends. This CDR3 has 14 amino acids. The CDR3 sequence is CASSGDGSNQPQHF. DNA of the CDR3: TGTGCCAGCAGTGGGGACGGTAGCAATCAGCCCCAGCATTTT. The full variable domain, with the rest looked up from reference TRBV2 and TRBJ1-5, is EPEVTQTPSHQVTQMGQEVILRCVPISNHLYFYWYRQILGQKVEFLVSFYNNEISEKSEIFDDQFSVERPDGSNFTLKIRSTKLEDSAMYFCASSGDGSNQPQHFGDGTRLSIL.

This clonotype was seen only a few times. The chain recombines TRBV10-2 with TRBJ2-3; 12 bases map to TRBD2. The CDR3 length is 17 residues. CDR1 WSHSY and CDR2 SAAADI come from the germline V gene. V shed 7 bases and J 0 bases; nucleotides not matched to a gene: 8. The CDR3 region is CASTSLAGGTSTDTQYF. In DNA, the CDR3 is TGCGCCAGCACGAGTCTAGCGGGAGGGACTAGCACAGATACGCAGTATTTT.

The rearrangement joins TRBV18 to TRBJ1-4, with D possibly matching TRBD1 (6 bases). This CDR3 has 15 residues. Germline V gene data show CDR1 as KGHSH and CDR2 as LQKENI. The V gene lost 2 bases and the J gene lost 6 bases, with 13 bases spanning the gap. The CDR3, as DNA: TGTGCCAGCTCACCAGGAGGGGGTCGGGATGAAAAACTGTTTTTT. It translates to CASSPGGGRDEKLFF.

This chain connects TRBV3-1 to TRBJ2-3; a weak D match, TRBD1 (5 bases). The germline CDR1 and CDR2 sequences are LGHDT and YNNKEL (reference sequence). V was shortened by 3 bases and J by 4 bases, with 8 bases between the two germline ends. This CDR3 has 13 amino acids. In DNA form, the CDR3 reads TGTGCCAGCAGCCAGAAGGGGCCAGATACGCAGTATTTT. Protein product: CASSQKGPDTQYF.

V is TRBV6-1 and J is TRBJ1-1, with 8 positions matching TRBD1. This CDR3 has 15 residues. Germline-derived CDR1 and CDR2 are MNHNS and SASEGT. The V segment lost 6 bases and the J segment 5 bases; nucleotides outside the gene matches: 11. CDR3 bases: TGTGCCAGCAGACCCGGACAGGGTCAATGGACTGAAGCTTTCTTT. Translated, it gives CASRPGQGQWTEAFF.

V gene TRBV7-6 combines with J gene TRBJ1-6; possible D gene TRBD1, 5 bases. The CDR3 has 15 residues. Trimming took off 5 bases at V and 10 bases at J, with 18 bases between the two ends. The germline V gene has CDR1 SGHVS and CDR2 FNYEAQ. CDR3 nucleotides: TGTGCCAGCAGCCCCCAAGAGGGGCCCGAATCACCCCTCCACTTT. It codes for CASSPQEGPESPLHF. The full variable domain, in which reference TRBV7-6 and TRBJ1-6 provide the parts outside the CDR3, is GAGVSQSPRYKVTKRGQDVALRCDPISGHVSLYWYRQALGQGPEFLTYFNYEAQQDKSGLPNDRFSAERPEGSISTLTIQRTEQRDSAMYRCASSPQEGPESPLHFGNGTRLTVT.

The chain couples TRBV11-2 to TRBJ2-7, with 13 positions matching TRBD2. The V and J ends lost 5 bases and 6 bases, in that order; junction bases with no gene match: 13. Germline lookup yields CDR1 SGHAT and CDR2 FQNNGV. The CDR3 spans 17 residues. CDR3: CASSPGTSGILASEQYF. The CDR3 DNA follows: TGTGCCAGCAGCCCGGGGACTAGCGGGATTCTCGCTTCCGAGCAGTACTTC. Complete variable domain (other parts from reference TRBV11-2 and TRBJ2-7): EAGVAQSPRYKIIEKRQSVAFWCNPISGHATLYWYQQILGQGPKLLIQFQNNGVVDDSQLPKDRFSAERLKGVDSTLKIQPAKLEDSAVYLCASSPGTSGILASEQYFGPGTRLTVT.